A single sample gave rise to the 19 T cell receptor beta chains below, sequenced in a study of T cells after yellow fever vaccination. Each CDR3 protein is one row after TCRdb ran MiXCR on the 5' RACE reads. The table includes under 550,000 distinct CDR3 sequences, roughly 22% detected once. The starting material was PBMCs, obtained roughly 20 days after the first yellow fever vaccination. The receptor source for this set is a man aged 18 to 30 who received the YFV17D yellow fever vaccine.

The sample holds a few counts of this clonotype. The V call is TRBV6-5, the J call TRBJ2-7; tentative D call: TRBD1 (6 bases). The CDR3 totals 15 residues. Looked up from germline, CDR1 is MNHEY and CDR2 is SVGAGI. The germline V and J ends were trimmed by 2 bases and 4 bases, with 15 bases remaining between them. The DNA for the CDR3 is TGTGCCAGCAGTTACGTAGCAGGGGTGGGATACGAGCAGTACTTC. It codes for CASSYVAGVGYEQYF.

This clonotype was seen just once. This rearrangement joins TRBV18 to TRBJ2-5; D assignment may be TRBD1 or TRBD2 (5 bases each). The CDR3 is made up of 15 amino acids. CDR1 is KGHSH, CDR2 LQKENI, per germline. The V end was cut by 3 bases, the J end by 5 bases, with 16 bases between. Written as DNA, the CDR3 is TGTGCCAGCTCACCTACGTCGACGGGGCGGGAGACCCAGTACTTC. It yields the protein CASSPTSTGRETQYF.

CDR3 nucleotides: TGTGCCAGCAGTTTATACAGGACTTACACTGAAGCTTTCTTT. Amino acid sequence: CASSLYRTYTEAFF. The chain combines TRBV27 with TRBJ1-1; TRBD1 is a possible D gene (5 bases). In germline, CDR1 is MNHEY, CDR2 SMNVEV (reference sequence). V shed 1 base and J shed 3 bases, with 9 bases lying between them. This CDR3 is 14 amino acids long.

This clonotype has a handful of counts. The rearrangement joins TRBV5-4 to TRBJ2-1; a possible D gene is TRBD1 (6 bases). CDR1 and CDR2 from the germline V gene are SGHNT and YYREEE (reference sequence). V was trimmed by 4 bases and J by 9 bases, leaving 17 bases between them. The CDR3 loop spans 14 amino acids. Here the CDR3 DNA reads TGTGCCAGCAGCACCACAGGGATCGGGCGTGAGCAGTTCTTC. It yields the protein CASSTTGIGREQFF.

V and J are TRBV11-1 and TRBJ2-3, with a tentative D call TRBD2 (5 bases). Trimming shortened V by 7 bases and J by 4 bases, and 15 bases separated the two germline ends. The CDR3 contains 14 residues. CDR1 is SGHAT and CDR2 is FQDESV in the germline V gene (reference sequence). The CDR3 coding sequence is TGTGCCAGCAAAAAGGGAGTTTGGCCAGATACGCAGTATTTT. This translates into CASKKGVWPDTQYF.

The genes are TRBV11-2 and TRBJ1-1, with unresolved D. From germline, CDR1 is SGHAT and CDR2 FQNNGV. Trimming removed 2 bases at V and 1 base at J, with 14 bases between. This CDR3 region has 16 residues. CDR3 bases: TGTGCCAGCAGCTTAATCGGCGCTCAGAGGAACACTGAAGCTTTCTTT. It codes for CASSLIGAQRNTEAFF.

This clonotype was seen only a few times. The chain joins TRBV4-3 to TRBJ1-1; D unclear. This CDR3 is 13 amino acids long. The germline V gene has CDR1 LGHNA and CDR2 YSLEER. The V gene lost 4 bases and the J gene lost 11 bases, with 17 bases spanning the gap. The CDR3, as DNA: TGCGCCAGCAGCCGAAGCGGGCCAAACGCGGCTTTCTTT. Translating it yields CASSRSGPNAAFF.

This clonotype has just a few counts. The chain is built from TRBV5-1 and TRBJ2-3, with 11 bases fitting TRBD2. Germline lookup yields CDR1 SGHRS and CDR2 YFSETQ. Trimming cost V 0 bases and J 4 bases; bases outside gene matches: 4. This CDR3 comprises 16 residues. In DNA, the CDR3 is TGCGCCAGCAGCTTGGGCATAGCGGGGGGGCCAGATACGCAGTATTTT. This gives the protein CASSLGIAGGPDTQYF.

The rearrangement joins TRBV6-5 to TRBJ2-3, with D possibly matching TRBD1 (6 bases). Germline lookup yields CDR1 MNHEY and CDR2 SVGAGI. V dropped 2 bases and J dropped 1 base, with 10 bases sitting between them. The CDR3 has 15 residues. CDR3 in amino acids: CASSYGGSGTDTQYF. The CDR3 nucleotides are TGTGCCAGCAGTTACGGGGGCTCCGGCACAGATACGCAGTATTTT.

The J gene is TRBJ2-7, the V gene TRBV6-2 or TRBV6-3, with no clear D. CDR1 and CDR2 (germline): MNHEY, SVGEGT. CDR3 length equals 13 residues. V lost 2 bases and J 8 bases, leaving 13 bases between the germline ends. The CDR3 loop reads CASSYAGSGKQYV. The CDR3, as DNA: TGTGCCAGCAGTTACGCTGGCAGTGGGAAGCAGTACGTC.

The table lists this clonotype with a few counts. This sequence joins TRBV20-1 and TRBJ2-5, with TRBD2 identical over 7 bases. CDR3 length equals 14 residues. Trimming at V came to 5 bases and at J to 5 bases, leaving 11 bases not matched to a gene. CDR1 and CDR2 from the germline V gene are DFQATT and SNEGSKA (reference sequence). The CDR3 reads CSAFPRTSTETQYF. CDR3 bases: TGCAGTGCTTTTCCCAGGACTAGTACGGAGACCCAGTACTTC.

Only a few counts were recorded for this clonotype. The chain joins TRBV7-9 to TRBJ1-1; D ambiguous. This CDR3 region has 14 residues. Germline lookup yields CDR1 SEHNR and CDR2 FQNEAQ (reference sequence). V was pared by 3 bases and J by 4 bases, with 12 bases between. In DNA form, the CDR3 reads TGTGCCAGCAGCTTCGATTCCGGGGTCACTGAAGCTTTCTTT. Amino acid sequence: CASSFDSGVTEAFF.

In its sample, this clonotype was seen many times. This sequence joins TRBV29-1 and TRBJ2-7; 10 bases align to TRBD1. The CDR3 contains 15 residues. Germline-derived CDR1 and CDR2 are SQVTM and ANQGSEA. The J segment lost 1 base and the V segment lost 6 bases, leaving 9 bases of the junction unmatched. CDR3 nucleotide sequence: TGCAGCGTCCGCCCTGACAGGGGGCGTTCCTACGAGCAGTACTTC. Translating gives CSVRPDRGRSYEQYF.

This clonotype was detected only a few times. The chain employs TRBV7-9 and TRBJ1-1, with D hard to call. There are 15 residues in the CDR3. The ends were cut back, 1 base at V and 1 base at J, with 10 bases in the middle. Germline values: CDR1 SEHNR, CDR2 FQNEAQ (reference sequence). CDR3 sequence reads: CASSLGLQPNTEAFF. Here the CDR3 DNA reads TGTGCCAGCAGCTTAGGACTGCAACCGAACACTGAAGCTTTCTTT.

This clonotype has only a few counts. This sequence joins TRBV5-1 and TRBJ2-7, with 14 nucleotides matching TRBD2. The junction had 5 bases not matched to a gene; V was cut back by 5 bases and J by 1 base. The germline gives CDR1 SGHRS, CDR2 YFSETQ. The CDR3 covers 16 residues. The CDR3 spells CASRGLAGVGSYEQYF. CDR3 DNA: TGCGCCAGCAGGGGACTAGCGGGGGTTGGATCCTACGAGCAGTACTTC.

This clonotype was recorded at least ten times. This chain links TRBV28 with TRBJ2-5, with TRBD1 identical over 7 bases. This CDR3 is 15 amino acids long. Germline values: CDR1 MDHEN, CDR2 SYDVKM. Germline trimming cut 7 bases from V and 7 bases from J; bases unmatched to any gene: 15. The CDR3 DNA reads TGTGCCAGCACCTTCCTCGGGACAGTCGGAGGGACCCAGTACTTC. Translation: CASTFLGTVGGTQYF.

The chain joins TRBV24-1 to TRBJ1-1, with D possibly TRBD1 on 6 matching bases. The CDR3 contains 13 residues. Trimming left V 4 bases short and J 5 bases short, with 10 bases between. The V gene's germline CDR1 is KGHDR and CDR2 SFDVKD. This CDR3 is CATSDLGGTEAFF. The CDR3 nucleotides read TGTGCCACCAGTGACCTAGGGGGGACTGAAGCTTTCTTT.

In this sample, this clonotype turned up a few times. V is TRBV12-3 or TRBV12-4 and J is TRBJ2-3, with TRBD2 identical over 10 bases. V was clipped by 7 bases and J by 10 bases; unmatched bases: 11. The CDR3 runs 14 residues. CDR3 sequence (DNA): TGTGCCAGCAATCCGCGGACTAGCGGTGTCGCGCAGTATTTT. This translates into CASNPRTSGVAQYF.

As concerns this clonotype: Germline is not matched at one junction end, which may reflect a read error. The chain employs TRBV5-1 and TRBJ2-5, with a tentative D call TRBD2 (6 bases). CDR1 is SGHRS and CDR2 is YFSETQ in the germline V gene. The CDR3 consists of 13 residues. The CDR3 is CASSLGGVEIQYF. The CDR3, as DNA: TGCGCCAGCAGCTTGGGCGGGGTTGAGATCCAGTACTTC.